This T cell receptor beta chain appears in the sequencing data of a study of blood T cell repertoires in COVID-19. Study context: The United States, Italy and Spain were the sources of the acute and convalescent COVID-19 samples. PBMCs, B-cell-depleted T cells, or T cells were the source of the cDNA or gDNA that made up the material.

Clones were read by immunoSEQ multiplex PCR, and TCRdb kept only the in-frame ones, dropping some. The sample has approximately 390,000 clones; around 87% are singletons. The sequence was collected from a woman between 55 and 75 years old with COVID-19, enrolled during active disease. The sequencing input was peripheral blood.

The chain's CDR3 is CASSLAPRTNSPLHF. In DNA form, the CDR3 reads TGTGCCAGCAGCTTAGCGCCCAGAACGAATTCACCCCTCCACTTT. This chain joins TRBV7-2 and TRBJ1-6; D not certain. Germline CDR1 reads SGHTA; CDR2 reads FQGNSA. V lost 0 bases to trimming and J lost 7 bases, with 10 bases between them. The CDR3 has 15 residues.